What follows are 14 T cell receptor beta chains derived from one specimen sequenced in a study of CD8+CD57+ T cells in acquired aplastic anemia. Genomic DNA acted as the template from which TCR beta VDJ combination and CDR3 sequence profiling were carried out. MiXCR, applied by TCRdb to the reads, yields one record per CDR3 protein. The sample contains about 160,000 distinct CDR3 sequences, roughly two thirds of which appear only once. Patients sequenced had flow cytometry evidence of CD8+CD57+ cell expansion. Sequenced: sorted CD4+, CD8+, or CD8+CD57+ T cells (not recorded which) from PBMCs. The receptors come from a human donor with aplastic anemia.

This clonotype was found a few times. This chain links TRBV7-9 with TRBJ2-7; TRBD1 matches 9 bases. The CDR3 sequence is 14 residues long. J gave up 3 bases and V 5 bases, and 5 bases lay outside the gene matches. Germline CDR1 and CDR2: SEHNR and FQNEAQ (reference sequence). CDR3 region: CASSRQGEDYEQYF. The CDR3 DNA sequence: TGTGCCAGCAGCCGACAGGGGGAAGACTACGAGCAGTACTTC. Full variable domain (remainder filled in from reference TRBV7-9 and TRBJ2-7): DTGVSQNPRHKITKRGQNVTFRCDPISEHNRLYWYRQTLGQGPEFLTYFQNEAQLEKSRLLSDRFSAERPKGSFSTLEIQRTEQGDSAMYLCASSRQGEDYEQYFGPGTRLTVT.

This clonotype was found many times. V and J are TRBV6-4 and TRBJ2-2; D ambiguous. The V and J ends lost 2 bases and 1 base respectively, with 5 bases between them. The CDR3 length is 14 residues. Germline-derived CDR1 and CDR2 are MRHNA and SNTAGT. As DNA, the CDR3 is TGTGCCAGCAGTGACGGCCAGAACACCGGGGAGCTGTTTTTT. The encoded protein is CASSDGQNTGELFF.

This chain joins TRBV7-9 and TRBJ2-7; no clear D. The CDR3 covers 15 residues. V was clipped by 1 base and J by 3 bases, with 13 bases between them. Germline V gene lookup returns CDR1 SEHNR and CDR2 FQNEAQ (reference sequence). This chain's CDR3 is CASSLGQAGHYEQYF. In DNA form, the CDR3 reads TGTGCCAGCAGCTTAGGCCAGGCCGGTCACTACGAGCAGTACTTC.

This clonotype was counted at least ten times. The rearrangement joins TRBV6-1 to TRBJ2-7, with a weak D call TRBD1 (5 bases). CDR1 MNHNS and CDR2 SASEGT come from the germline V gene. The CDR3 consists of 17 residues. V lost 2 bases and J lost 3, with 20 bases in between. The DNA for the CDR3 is TGTGCCAGCAGTGAATGGGCAGGGAAATCCCACTACTACGAGCAGTACTTC. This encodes CASSEWAGKSHYYEQYF.

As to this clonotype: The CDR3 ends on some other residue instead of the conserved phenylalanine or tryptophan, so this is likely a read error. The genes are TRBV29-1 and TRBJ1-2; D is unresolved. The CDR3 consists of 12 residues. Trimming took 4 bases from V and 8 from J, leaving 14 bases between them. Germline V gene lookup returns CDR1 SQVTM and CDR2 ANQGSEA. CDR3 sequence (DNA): TGCAGCGTTGGTGGAAAGGTAGAGGGCTACACCCTC. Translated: CSVGGKVEGYTL.

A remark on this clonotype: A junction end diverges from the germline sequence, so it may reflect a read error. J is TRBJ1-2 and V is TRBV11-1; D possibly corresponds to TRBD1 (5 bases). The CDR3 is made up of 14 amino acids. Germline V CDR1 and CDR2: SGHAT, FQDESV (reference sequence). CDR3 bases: TGCGCCAGCAGCCAAGCCCAGGGAAACTATGGCTACACCTTC. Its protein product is CASSQAQGNYGYTF.

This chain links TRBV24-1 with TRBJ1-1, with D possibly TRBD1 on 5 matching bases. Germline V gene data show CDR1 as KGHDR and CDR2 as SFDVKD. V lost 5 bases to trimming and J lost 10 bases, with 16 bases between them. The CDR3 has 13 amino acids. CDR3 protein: CATSVEGPGGAFF. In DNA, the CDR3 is TGTGCCACCAGTGTGGAGGGACCGGGCGGAGCTTTCTTT.

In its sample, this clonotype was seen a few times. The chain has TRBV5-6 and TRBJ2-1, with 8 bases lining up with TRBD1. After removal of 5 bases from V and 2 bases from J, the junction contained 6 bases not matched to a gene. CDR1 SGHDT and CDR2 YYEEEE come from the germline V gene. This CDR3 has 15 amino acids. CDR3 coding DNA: TGTGCCAGCAGGACCGGGACAGGCACCTACAATGAGCAGTTCTTC. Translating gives CASRTGTGTYNEQFF.

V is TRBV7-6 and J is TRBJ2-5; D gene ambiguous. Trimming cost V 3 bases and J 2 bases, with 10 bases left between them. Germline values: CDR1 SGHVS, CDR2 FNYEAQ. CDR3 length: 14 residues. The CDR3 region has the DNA TGTGCCAGCAGCTTGACACCGATGCAAGAGACCCAGTACTTC. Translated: CASSLTPMQETQYF.

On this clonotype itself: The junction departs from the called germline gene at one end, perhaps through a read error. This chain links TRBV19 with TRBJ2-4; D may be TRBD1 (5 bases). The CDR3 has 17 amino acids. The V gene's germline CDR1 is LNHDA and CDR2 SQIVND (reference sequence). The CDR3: CASSIEVTPGAKSIQYF. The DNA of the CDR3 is TGTGCCAGTAGTATAGAGGTTACCCCTGGGGCCAAAAGCATTCAGTACTTC.

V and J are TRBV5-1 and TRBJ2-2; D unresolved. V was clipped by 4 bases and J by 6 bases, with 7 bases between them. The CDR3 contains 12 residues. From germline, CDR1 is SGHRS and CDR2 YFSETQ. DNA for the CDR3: TGCGCCAGCAGCCCCGTGCCCGGGGAGCTGTTTTTT. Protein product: CASSPVPGELFF.

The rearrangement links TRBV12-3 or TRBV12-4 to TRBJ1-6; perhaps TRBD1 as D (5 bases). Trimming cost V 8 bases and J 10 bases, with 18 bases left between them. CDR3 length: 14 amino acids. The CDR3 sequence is CASRRGERDSPLHF. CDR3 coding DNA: TGTGCCAGCCGGCGGGGGGAACGGGACTCACCCCTCCACTTT.

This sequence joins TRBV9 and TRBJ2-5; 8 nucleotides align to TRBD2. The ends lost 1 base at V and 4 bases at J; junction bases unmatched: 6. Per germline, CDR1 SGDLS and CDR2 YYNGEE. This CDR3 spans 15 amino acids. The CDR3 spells CASSVQGLESETQYF. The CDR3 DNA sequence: TGTGCCAGCAGCGTACAGGGACTAGAGTCAGAGACCCAGTACTTC.

CDR3 loop: CASSVVGENTEAFF. In DNA form, the CDR3 reads TGTGCCAGCAGCGTAGTTGGGGAGAACACTGAAGCTTTCTTT. The chain recombines TRBV9 with TRBJ1-1; D gene unclear. This CDR3 comprises 14 residues. Germline-derived CDR1 and CDR2 are SGDLS and YYNGEE. Trimming took off 0 bases at V and 1 base at J, with 7 bases between the two ends.